The 28 T cell receptor beta chains given below trace back to one sample, sequenced in a study of T cell responses to AZD1222 COVID-19 vaccine. The repertoire was sequenced with immunoSEQ multiplex PCR; TCRdb's copy has only in-frame clones and lacks some. Of roughly 110,000 clones in the sample, around nine tenths were seen once. This material consisted of peripheral blood, taken 28 days after the second AZD1222 dose. These receptors were obtained from an adult who received the AZD1222 COVID-19 vaccine.

This chain joins TRBV7-9 and TRBJ1-5, with D possibly being TRBD1 (5 bases). This CDR3 is built from 15 residues. V gave up 1 base and J gave up 7 bases, with 14 bases separating them. Germline V gene data show CDR1 as SEHNR and CDR2 as FQNEAQ (reference sequence). CDR3 residues: CASSLGGAVGQPQHF. Here the CDR3 DNA reads TGTGCCAGCAGCTTAGGAGGGGCCGTGGGACAGCCCCAGCATTTT.

This clone came up a few times. The rearrangement links TRBV28 to TRBJ2-7; 9 bases map to TRBD1. CDR1 and CDR2 from the germline V gene are MDHEN and SYDVKM. The ends lost 6 bases at V and 6 bases at J; junction bases unmatched: 15. The CDR3 totals 16 residues. CDR3 bases: TGTGCCAGCAGCGGACAGGGGTTAACCCCTACGGGCGAGCAGTACTTC. Its translation: CASSGQGLTPTGEQYF.

The V gene is TRBV7-9, the J gene TRBJ1-3; D is ambiguous. Germline V gene data show CDR1 as SEHNR and CDR2 as FQNEAQ (reference sequence). The germline V and J ends were trimmed by 5 bases and 9 bases, with 20 bases remaining between them. The CDR3 length is 15 residues. The CDR3 region has the DNA TGTGCCAGCAGCCCAGACGCACTCTGGAATGGCACCATATATTTT. Translating it yields CASSPDALWNGTIYF.

The V call is TRBV28, the J call TRBJ1-5; 12 bases are shared with TRBD1. Per germline, CDR1 MDHEN and CDR2 SYDVKM. The CDR3 has 13 residues. CDR3 protein: CVTGTGGRQPQHF. CDR3 DNA sequence: TGTGTCACCGGGACAGGGGGCCGACAGCCCCAGCATTTT.

CDR3 nucleotide sequence: TGTGCCATCAGTGAGTCGTCAGGGGCCCCAGGGCAGCCCCAGCATTTT. Translation gives CAISESSGAPGQPQHF. The rearrangement joins TRBV10-3 to TRBJ1-5; a possible D gene is TRBD1 (6 bases). This CDR3 region has 16 residues. Germline V gene sequence: CDR1 ENHRY, CDR2 SYGVKD. V lost 0 bases and J lost 7, with 16 bases in between.

This clone was seen a handful of times. The rearrangement uses TRBV5-1 and TRBJ2-7, with D hard to call. CDR1 and CDR2 (germline): SGHRS, YFSETQ. V lost 6 bases to trimming and J lost 7 bases, with 17 bases between them. This CDR3 comprises 13 residues. The CDR3 sequence is CASIGEGSREQYF. The DNA for the CDR3 is TGCGCCAGCATAGGTGAAGGCTCGAGGGAGCAGTACTTC.

The CDR3 loop is CSVEGDPRQGIYEQYF. CDR3 nucleotides: TGCAGCGTTGAAGGAGATCCGAGACAGGGGATCTACGAGCAGTACTTC. V usage is TRBV29-1 and J usage is TRBJ2-7; 8 positions agree with TRBD1. Germline CDR1 and CDR2: SQVTM and ANQGSEA. Germline trimming cut 1 base from V and 3 bases from J; bases unmatched to any gene: 11. The CDR3 consists of 16 residues.

The V gene is TRBV5-6, the J gene TRBJ2-5; D may be TRBD2 (5 bases). The CDR3 extends over 15 amino acids. Trimming took 0 bases from V and 4 from J, leaving 13 bases between them. Germline values: CDR1 SGHDT, CDR2 YYEEEE. CDR3 nucleotides: TGTGCCAGCAGCTTGGCTAGCTTGGCCCCAGAGACCCAGTACTTC. Protein sequence: CASSLASLAPETQYF.

The chain employs TRBV27 and TRBJ1-3, with D maybe TRBD1 (5 bases). The CDR3 spans 13 residues. V shed 2 bases and J shed 4 bases, with 6 bases lying between them. Germline CDR1 and CDR2: MNHEY and SMNVEV (reference sequence). The CDR3: CASSLHRGNTIYF. In nucleotides, the CDR3 is TGTGCCAGCAGTTTACACAGGGGAAACACCATATATTTT.

CDR3 residues: CASSIRREETQYF. Here the CDR3 DNA reads TGTGCCAGCAGCATCCGACGGGAAGAGACCCAGTACTTC. The V call is TRBV13, the J call TRBJ2-5; D uncertain. This CDR3 comprises 13 residues. CDR1 PRHDT and CDR2 FYEKMQ come from the germline V gene (reference sequence). V shed 5 bases and J shed 3 bases, with 10 bases lying between them.

V usage is TRBV3-1 (or the pseudogene TRBV3-2) and J usage is TRBJ2-5, with 10 nucleotides matching TRBD1. Germline V gene sequence: CDR1 LGHDT, CDR2 YNNKEL (reference sequence). Trimming removed 2 bases from V and 5 bases from J; junction bases left unmatched: 8. This CDR3 is built from 16 residues. The CDR3 region is CASSQTMTGGYETQYF. CDR3 in DNA: TGTGCCAGCAGCCAAACTATGACAGGGGGCTACGAGACCCAGTACTTC.

The chain recombines TRBV19 with TRBJ1-2; D is undetermined. The germline gives CDR1 LNHDA, CDR2 SQIVND (reference sequence). The CDR3 totals 14 residues. Trimming cost V 7 bases and J 6 bases, with 18 bases left between them. DNA for the CDR3: TGTGCCAGTACCCTGCAGGCAAGAAGAGATGGCTACACCTTC. As protein: CASTLQARRDGYTF.

This chain connects TRBV6-5 to TRBJ1-2; a weak D match, TRBD1 (6 bases). V was clipped by 2 bases and J by 7 bases, with 17 bases between them. Per the germline V gene, CDR1 is MNHEY and CDR2 is SVGAGI. This CDR3 has 15 residues. The CDR3 bases are TGTGCCAGCAGTTACGAAGGCCAGGGGCAGGTTGGCTACACCTTC. Residues: CASSYEGQGQVGYTF.

The rearrangement links TRBV5-1 to TRBJ1-1; D unresolved. Germline CDR1 SGHRS, CDR2 YFSETQ. This CDR3 has 16 amino acids. Trimming removed 4 bases at V and 2 bases at J, with 18 bases between. CDR3 sequence: CASSGPETNPNTEAFF. Written as DNA, the CDR3 is TGCGCCAGCAGCGGCCCCGAGACAAACCCTAACACTGAAGCTTTCTTT. The full variable domain, rest sourced from reference TRBV5-1 and TRBJ1-1, is KAGVTQTPRYLIKTRGQQVTLSCSPISGHRSVSWYQQTPGQGLQFLFEYFSETQRNKGNFPGRFSGRQFSNSRSEMNVSTLELGDSALYLCASSGPETNPNTEAFFGQGTRLTVV.

The CDR3 protein is CASSTPGQPNEKLFF. CDR3 nucleotides: TGTGCCAGCAGCACTCCGGGACAGCCAAATGAAAAACTGTTTTTT. The chain links TRBV9 to TRBJ1-4, with 7 bases that match TRBD1. From germline, CDR1 is SGDLS and CDR2 YYNGEE. The CDR3 has 15 amino acids. The V and J ends lost 4 bases and 5 bases, in that order; junction bases with no gene match: 8.

This clone was seen only once. This rearrangement joins TRBV5-1 to TRBJ2-2; D is perhaps TRBD1 (5 bases). V was shortened by 6 bases and J by 0 bases, with 12 bases between the two germline ends. Germline CDR1 and CDR2: SGHRS and YFSETQ. CDR3 length equals 15 residues. As DNA, the CDR3 is TGCGCCAGCAACCTGGGGCCCCCGAACACCGGGGAGCTGTTTTTT. As protein: CASNLGPPNTGELFF.

This clone was counted a single time. V usage is TRBV19 and J usage is TRBJ1-5, with D possibly matching TRBD1 (5 bases). Germline CDR1 LNHDA, CDR2 SQIVND (reference sequence). The V gene lost 5 bases and the J gene lost 7 bases, with 12 bases spanning the gap. The CDR3 totals 13 residues. Written as DNA, the CDR3 is TGTGCCAGTAGTGGGGGGTGGGGGCAGCCCCAGCATTTT. Translated, it gives CASSGGWGQPQHF.

The chain employs TRBV10-2 and TRBJ1-2; unclear D gene. CDR3 length: 14 amino acids. The germline V gene has CDR1 WSHSY and CDR2 SAAADI. The V and J ends lost 3 bases and 4 bases respectively, with 12 bases between them. In nucleotides, the CDR3 is TGCGCCAGCAGTGACGAAGTAATGGTCTATGGCTACACCTTC. This codes for CASSDEVMVYGYTF.

V usage is TRBV19 and J usage is TRBJ2-4, with 10 bases aligning to TRBD1. The germline V gene has CDR1 LNHDA and CDR2 SQIVND (reference sequence). V lost 1 base and J lost 8; bases outside the gene matches: 5. The CDR3 loop spans 15 amino acids. CDR3 sequence reads: CASSIARTGGDIQYF. CDR3 coding DNA: TGTGCCAGTAGTATAGCCCGGACAGGGGGGGACATTCAGTACTTC.

The chain uses TRBV11-2 and TRBJ2-7; D ambiguous. CDR1 is SGHAT, CDR2 FQNNGV, per germline. The CDR3 covers 15 residues. V was pared by 1 base and J by 7 bases, with 17 bases between. The DNA for the CDR3 is TGTGCCAGCAGCTTAGTAGGCAGGACCTATGGGGAGCAGTACTTC. Its protein is CASSLVGRTYGEQYF.

The CDR3 DNA sequence: TGTGCCAGTAGTGTGCCCAGGACCAGGGCGCCGGGGACTGAAGCTTTCTTT. Translation: CASSVPRTRAPGTEAFF. The gene calls are TRBV19 and TRBJ1-1; possible D gene TRBD1, 5 bases. V was trimmed by 5 bases and J by 5 bases, leaving 24 bases between them. The CDR3 sequence is 17 residues long. Germline assignment: CDR1 LNHDA and CDR2 SQIVND (reference sequence).

V and J are TRBV21-1 and TRBJ2-3; the table's D call of TRBD1 was not tested on the DNA. TRBV21-1 is labeled a pseudogene. This CDR3 comprises 15 residues. The CDR3 sequence is CASSGGQESTDTQYF. The CDR3, as DNA: TGTGCCAGCAGCGGAGGACAGGAGAGCACAGATACGCAGTATTTT.

The chain joins TRBV19 to TRBJ1-3; possibly TRBD1 for D (5 bases). V was pared by 5 bases and J by 0 bases, with 11 bases between. CDR3 length: 15 residues. CDR1 and CDR2 (germline): LNHDA, SQIVND (reference sequence). The CDR3 loop reads CASSPDTSSGNTIYF. For the CDR3, the DNA is TGTGCCAGTAGTCCGGACACCAGCTCTGGAAACACCATATATTTT.

This sequence joins TRBV28 and TRBJ1-3; D gene ambiguous. Trimming pared 3 bases from V and 0 bases from J, leaving 12 bases between. This CDR3 region has 16 residues. Per germline, CDR1 MDHEN and CDR2 SYDVKM. CDR3 amino acids: CASSLEGPHSGNTIYF. The CDR3 nucleotides read TGTGCCAGCAGTTTGGAGGGTCCACACTCTGGAAACACCATATATTTT.

The chain couples TRBV3-1 (or the pseudogene TRBV3-2) to TRBJ2-5; 8 bases align to TRBD1. Germline-derived CDR1 and CDR2 are LGHDT and YNNKEL (reference sequence). The CDR3 is 16 amino acids. V shed 1 base and J 4 bases; nucleotides not matched to a gene: 8. This CDR3 reads CASSQGRQGKRETQYF. In DNA form, the CDR3 reads TGTGCCAGCAGCCAAGGAAGACAGGGGAAGAGAGAGACCCAGTACTTC.

This rearrangement joins TRBV2 to TRBJ2-7, with 13 bases fitting TRBD2. V shed 7 bases and J 1 base; nucleotides not matched to a gene: 10. The CDR3 covers 17 residues. Germline CDR1 is SNHLY and CDR2 is FYNNEI. In nucleotides, the CDR3 is TGTGCCAGCAAGCCCACTAGCGGGAGGGCGGGGTCCTACGAGCAGTACTTC. The encoded protein is CASKPTSGRAGSYEQYF.

V and J are TRBV30 and TRBJ2-1; 8 bases fit TRBD2. The CDR3 spans 12 residues. CDR1 GTSNPN and CDR2 SVGIG come from the germline V gene (reference sequence). Trimming at V came to 5 bases and at J to 9 bases, leaving 6 bases not matched to a gene. The CDR3 here is CAWLLGTSEQFF. Written as DNA, the CDR3 is TGTGCCTGGCTTCTCGGGACTAGTGAGCAGTTCTTC. The complete variable domain, with remaining parts taken from reference TRBV30 and TRBJ2-1, reads SQTIHQWPATLVQPVGSPLSLECTVEGTSNPNLYWYRQAAGRGLQLLFYSVGIGQISSEVPQNLSASRPQDRQFILSSKKLLLSDSGFYLCAWLLGTSEQFFGPGTRLTVL.

This rearrangement joins TRBV7-9 to TRBJ1-4; tentatively, D is TRBD1 (5 bases). From germline, CDR1 is SEHNR and CDR2 FQNEAQ (reference sequence). The CDR3 sequence is 14 residues long. The V end was cut by 1 base, the J end by 8 bases, with 11 bases between. The CDR3 region is CASSLDGGDEKLFF. The DNA of the CDR3 is TGTGCCAGCAGCTTAGACGGGGGTGACGAAAAACTGTTTTTT.